One and the same sample provided the 14 T cell receptor beta chains below, sequenced in a study of T cells in Graves' hyperthyroidism and ophthalmopathy. The CDR3 regions of TCR beta were amplified from RNA transcripts. The TCR CDR3 first-round RT-PCR relied on the HTBI primer set. TCRdb independently ran MiXCR on the multiplex PCR reads; one entry per CDR3 protein. The sample has approximately 360,000 distinct CDR3 sequences, around 14% seen once; the top ten hold about a quarter. The sequencing input was blood. All receptors come from a woman aged 18-29 years with Graves' hyperthyroidism that later progressed to Graves' ophthalmopathy.

This clonotype was observed many times. The DNA of the CDR3 is TGCAGTGCTAGAGATCACACAGGGGCCTACGAGCAGTACTTC. Translated: CSARDHTGAYEQYF. The chain links TRBV20-1 to TRBJ2-7; 7 positions agree with TRBD1. V was clipped by 0 bases and J by 2 bases; unmatched bases: 4. The CDR3 has 14 amino acids. Germline CDR1 reads DFQATT; CDR2 reads SNEGSKA (reference sequence).

There are a few counts of this clonotype. The chain couples TRBV20-1 to TRBJ2-7, with 9 positions matching TRBD1. J gave up 2 bases and V 0 bases, and 11 bases lay outside the gene matches. This CDR3 has 17 residues. Germline CDR1 reads DFQATT; CDR2 reads SNEGSKA (reference sequence). CDR3 sequence reads: CSARDLATGGFTYEQYF. The CDR3 nucleotides are TGCAGTGCTAGAGATCTAGCGACAGGGGGGTTTACCTACGAGCAGTACTTC.

This clonotype was observed at least ten times. This chain links TRBV7-9 with TRBJ1-2; tentative D call: TRBD1 (6 bases). The V and J ends lost 4 bases and 2 bases respectively, with 14 bases between them. The CDR3 loop spans 15 amino acids. Germline V gives CDR1 SEHNR, CDR2 FQNEAQ (reference sequence). The CDR3 is CASSSDRRANYGYTF. In DNA, the CDR3 is TGTGCCAGCAGCTCAGACAGGAGGGCCAACTATGGCTACACCTTC.

V is TRBV18 and J is TRBJ2-5, with D unresolved. In germline, CDR1 is KGHSH, CDR2 LQKENI. CDR3 length equals 14 residues. V was trimmed by 4 bases and J by 2 bases, leaving 11 bases between them. CDR3 bases: TGTGCCAGCTCACTAATGGAAGTGCAAGAGACCCAGTACTTC. Amino acid sequence: CASSLMEVQETQYF.

This clonotype appeared many times. This rearrangement joins TRBV29-1 to TRBJ1-1; D remains ambiguous. V shed 7 bases and J shed 5 bases, with 11 bases lying between them. The CDR3 spans 11 residues. Germline loops: CDR1 SQVTM, CDR2 ANQGSEA. Here the CDR3 DNA reads TGCAGCGGTGTGTTGGGGACTGAAGCTTTCTTT. Translation gives CSGVLGTEAFF.

In its sample, this clonotype was seen many times. V gene TRBV20-1 combines with J gene TRBJ1-2; tentatively, D is TRBD1 (6 bases). The CDR3 has 12 residues. Trimming left V 6 bases short and J 2 bases short, with 10 bases between. Germline V gives CDR1 DFQATT, CDR2 SNEGSKA (reference sequence). CDR3 residues: CSALDRNYGYTF. In DNA form, the CDR3 reads TGCAGTGCCTTGGACAGAAACTATGGCTACACCTTC.

A word on this clonotype: With a much larger clone just one base away, this may be a read error. The chain carries TRBV5-1 and TRBJ2-1; TRBD2 agrees at 10 bases. The CDR3 consists of 15 residues. Germline CDR1 SGHRS, CDR2 YFSETQ. The junction had 5 bases not matched to a gene; V was cut back by 3 bases and J by 5 bases. The CDR3 coding sequence is TGCGCCAGCAGCTGGACTAGCGGCGTCAACAATGAGCAGTTCTTC. Translation: CASSWTSGVNNEQFF. The whole variable domain, remainder taken from reference TRBV5-1 and TRBJ2-1, is KAGVTQTPRYLIKTRGQQVTLSCSPISGHRSVSWYQQTPGQGLQFLFEYFSETQRNKGNFPGRFSGRQFSNSRSEMNVSTLELGDSALYLCASSWTSGVNNEQFFGPGTRLTVL.

This clonotype was seen at least ten times. The V and J genes are TRBV6-6 and TRBJ2-7; D not resolved. The CDR3 sequence is 20 residues long. Germline V gives CDR1 MNHNY, CDR2 SVGAGI (reference sequence). The V gene lost 2 bases and the J gene lost 2 bases, with 28 bases spanning the gap. The CDR3 is CASSYRSPMGIGRKTYEQYF. For the CDR3, the DNA is TGTGCCAGCAGTTACCGTTCACCCATGGGGATTGGGCGGAAGACCTACGAGCAGTACTTC.

This clonotype came up a few times. A clone one base away is much larger, so this may be a read error. This chain uses TRBV6-1 with TRBJ2-1; D remains unclear. The germline V and J ends were trimmed by 3 bases and 3 bases, with 18 bases remaining between them. CDR1 and CDR2 (germline): MNHNS, SASEGT. The CDR3 sequence is 17 residues long. The CDR3 nucleotides are TGTGCCAGCAGTGAGTCGGAAGGTCCAAGCGACTACAATGAGCAGTTCTTC. This translates into CASSESEGPSDYNEQFF.

This clonotype was seen many times. V gene TRBV28 combines with J gene TRBJ1-1, with a weak D call TRBD1 (6 bases). The CDR3 is made up of 12 amino acids. Between the trimmed V and J ends, which lost 7 bases and 4 bases, there was a span of 10 bases. The germline V gene has CDR1 MDHEN and CDR2 SYDVKM. CDR3 amino acids: CASNTQGTEAFF. In nucleotides, the CDR3 is TGTGCCAGCAATACACAGGGCACTGAAGCTTTCTTT.

This clonotype was seen ten or more times. The chain has TRBV6-2 or TRBV6-3 and TRBJ2-3; 7 bases fit TRBD2. The CDR3 runs to 15 residues. CDR1 and CDR2 (germline): MNHEY, SVGEGT. V was pared by 2 bases and J by 5 bases, with 7 bases of the junction left unmatched. CDR3 bases: TGTGCCAGCAGTTACGAGGGAGGGCCACAAGATACGCAGTATTTT. This sequence encodes CASSYEGGPQDTQYF.

This clonotype was observed a few times. The chain couples TRBV4-3 to TRBJ2-7; a weak D match, TRBD1 (6 bases). Deletions cut 0 bases from V and 7 bases from J, with 13 bases between. Germline V lookup: CDR1 LGHNA, CDR2 YSLEER. The CDR3 has 14 residues. For the CDR3, the DNA is TGCGCCAGCAGCCAAGATTTTCGACAGGCGGAGCAGTACTTC. This sequence encodes CASSQDFRQAEQYF.

There are many counts of this clonotype. CDR3 DNA: TGTGCCAGCAGCCACGGGCCCGGGACAAGATCCTACGAGCAGTACTTC. It specifies CASSHGPGTRSYEQYF. V and J are TRBV12-3 or TRBV12-4 and TRBJ2-7, with D possibly matching TRBD1 (6 bases). This CDR3 region has 16 residues. Trimming took 6 bases from V and 1 from J, leaving 19 bases between them.

V gene TRBV20-1 combines with J gene TRBJ1-1; 9 nucleotides align to TRBD1. Germline V lookup: CDR1 DFQATT, CDR2 SNEGSKA (reference sequence). The CDR3 consists of 15 residues. After removal of 4 bases from V and 1 base from J, the junction contained 7 bases not matched to a gene. CDR3 nucleotide sequence: TGCAGTGCTAAGAGGACGGGACAGGGGAACACTGAAGCTTTCTTT. Translating gives CSAKRTGQGNTEAFF.